The source of this T cell receptor beta chain is a study of T cells in women clearing cervical HPV infection. Study observations and caveats: T-cell numbers per sample were unknown and may explain richness differences.

A remark on this clone: Its antigen is not identified.

The assay was immunoSEQ multiplex PCR, and TCRdb's table has in-frame clones only and misses some. The listing contains 9,500 to 15,000 clones. The source material was blood buffy coat. The clonotype comes from a woman between 18 and 69 years old with a cervical HPV16 infection that either progressed to CIN3+ or cleared (not recorded which).

The CDR3: CSARETQYF. CDR3 DNA (partial): TGCAGTGCTCGGGAGACC. This rearrangement joins TRBV20-1 to TRBJ2-5, with D uncertain. Coverage ceases 3 residues before the CDR3 finishes, and the germline J gene fills in the end. V dropped 5 bases and J dropped 5 bases, with 3 bases sitting between them. This CDR3 has 9 residues. The germline V gene has CDR1 DFQATT and CDR2 SNEGSKA (reference sequence).